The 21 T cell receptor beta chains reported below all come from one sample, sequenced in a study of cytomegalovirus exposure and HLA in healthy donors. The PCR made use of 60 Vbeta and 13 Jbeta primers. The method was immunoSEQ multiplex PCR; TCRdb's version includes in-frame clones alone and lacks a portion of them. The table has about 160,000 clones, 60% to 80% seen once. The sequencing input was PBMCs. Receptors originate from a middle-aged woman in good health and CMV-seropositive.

CDR3 bases: TGTGCCAGCAGCTTAGAAGGCGGACAAAGCTCCTACGAGCAGTACTTC. Its protein is CASSLEGGQSSYEQYF. J is TRBJ2-7 and V is TRBV7-6; a weak D match, TRBD1 (5 bases). Germline CDR1 is SGHVS and CDR2 is FNYEAQ. V lost 1 base and J 0 bases, leaving 13 bases between the germline ends. The CDR3 runs to 16 residues.

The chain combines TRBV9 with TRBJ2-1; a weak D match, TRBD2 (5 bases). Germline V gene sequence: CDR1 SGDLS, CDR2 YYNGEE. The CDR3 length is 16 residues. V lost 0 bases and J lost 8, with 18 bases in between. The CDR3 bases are TGTGCCAGCAGCGTAGCTACTTTGGGGTGGGGAGATGAGCAGTTCTTC. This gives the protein CASSVATLGWGDEQFF. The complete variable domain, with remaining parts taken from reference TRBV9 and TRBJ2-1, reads DSGVTQTPKHLITATGQRVTLRCSPRSGDLSVYWYQQSLDQGLQFLIQYYNGEERAKGNILERFSAQQFPDLHSELNLSSLELGDSALYFCASSVATLGWGDEQFFGPGTRLTVL.

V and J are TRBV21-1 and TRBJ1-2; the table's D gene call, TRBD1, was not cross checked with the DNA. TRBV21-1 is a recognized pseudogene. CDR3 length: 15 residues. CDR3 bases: TGTGCCATCCCAGCGTGGGACAGGGGCGTCCATGGCTACACCTTC. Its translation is CAIPAWDRGVHGYTF.

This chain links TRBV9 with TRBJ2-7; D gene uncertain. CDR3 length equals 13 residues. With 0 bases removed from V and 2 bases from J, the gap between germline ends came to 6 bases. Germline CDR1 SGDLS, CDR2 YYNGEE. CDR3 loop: CASSVGQTYEQYF. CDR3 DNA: TGTGCCAGCAGCGTAGGGCAGACCTACGAGCAGTACTTC.

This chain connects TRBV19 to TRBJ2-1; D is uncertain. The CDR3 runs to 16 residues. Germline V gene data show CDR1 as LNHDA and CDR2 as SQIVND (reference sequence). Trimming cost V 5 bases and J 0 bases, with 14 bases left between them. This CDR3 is CASSPNPSSSYNEQFF. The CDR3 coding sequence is TGTGCCAGTAGTCCAAATCCATCGAGCTCCTACAATGAGCAGTTCTTC.

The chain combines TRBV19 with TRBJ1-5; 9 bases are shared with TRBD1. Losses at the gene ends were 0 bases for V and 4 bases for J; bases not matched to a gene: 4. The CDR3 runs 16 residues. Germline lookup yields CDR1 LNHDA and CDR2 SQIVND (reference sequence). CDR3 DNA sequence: TGTGCCAGTAGTATAGATGGGACAGGGCTGAATCAGCCCCAGCATTTT. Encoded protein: CASSIDGTGLNQPQHF.

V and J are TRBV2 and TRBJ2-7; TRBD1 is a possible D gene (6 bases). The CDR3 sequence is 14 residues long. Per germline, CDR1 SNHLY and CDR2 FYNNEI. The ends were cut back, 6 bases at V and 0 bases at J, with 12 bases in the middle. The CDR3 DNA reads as TGTGCCAGCAGGCCTCAGGGGAGCTCCTACGAGCAGTACTTC. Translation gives CASRPQGSSYEQYF.

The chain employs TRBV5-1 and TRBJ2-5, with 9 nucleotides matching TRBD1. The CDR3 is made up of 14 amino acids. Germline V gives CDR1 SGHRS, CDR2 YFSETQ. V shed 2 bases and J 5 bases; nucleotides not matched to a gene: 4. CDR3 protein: CASSLQGARETQYF. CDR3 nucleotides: TGCGCCAGCAGCTTACAGGGGGCAAGGGAGACCCAGTACTTC. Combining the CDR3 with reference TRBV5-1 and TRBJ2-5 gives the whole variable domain KAGVTQTPRYLIKTRGQQVTLSCSPISGHRSVSWYQQTPGQGLQFLFEYFSETQRNKGNFPGRFSGRQFSNSRSEMNVSTLELGDSALYLCASSLQGARETQYFGPGTRLLVL.

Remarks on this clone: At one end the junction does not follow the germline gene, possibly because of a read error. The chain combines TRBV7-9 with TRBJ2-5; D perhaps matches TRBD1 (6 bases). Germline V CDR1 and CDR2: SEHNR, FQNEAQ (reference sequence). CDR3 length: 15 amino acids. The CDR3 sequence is CSSSWGPQGKETQYF. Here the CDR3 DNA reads TGTTCCAGCAGCTGGGGACCGCAGGGGAAAGAGACCCAGTACTTC.

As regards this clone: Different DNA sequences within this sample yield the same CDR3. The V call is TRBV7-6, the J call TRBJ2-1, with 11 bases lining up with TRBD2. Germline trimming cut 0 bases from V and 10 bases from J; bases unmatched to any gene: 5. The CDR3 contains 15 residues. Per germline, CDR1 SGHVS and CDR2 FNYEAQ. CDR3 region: CASSLAASGRREQFF. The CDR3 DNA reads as TGTGCCAGCAGCTTAGCTGCTAGCGGGAGGCGGGAGCAGTTCTTC.

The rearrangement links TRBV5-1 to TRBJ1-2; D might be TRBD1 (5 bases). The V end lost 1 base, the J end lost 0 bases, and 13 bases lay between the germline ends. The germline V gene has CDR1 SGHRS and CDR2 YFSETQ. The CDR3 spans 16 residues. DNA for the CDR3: TGCGCCAGCAGCTTGAGCCGGGGGGATACTAACTATGGCTACACCTTC. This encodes CASSLSRGDTNYGYTF.

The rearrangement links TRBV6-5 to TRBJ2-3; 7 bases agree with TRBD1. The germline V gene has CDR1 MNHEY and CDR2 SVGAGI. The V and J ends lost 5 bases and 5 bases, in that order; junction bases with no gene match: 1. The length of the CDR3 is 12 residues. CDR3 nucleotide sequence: TGTGCCAGCAGTAGACAGGGAGATACGCAGTATTTT. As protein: CASSRQGDTQYF.

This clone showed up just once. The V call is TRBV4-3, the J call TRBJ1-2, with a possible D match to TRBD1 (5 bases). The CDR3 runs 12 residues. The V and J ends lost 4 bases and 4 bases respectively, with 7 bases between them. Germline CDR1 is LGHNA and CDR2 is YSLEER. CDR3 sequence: CASSRDFYGYTF. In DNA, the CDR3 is TGCGCCAGCAGCCGGGACTTCTATGGCTACACCTTC.

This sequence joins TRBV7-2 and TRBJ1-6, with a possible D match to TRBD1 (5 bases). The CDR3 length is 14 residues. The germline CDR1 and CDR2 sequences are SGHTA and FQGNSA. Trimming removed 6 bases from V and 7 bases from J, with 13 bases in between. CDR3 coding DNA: TGTGCCAGCAGTCTCAGTTCAGGGAATTCACCCCTCCACTTT. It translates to CASSLSSGNSPLHF.

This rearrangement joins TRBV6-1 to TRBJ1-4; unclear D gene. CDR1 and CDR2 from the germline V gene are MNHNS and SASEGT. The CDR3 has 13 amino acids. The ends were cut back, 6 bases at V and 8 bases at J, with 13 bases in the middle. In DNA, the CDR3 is TGTGCCAGCAGAGAATCGTCCGGGGAAAAACTGTTTTTT. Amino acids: CASRESSGEKLFF.

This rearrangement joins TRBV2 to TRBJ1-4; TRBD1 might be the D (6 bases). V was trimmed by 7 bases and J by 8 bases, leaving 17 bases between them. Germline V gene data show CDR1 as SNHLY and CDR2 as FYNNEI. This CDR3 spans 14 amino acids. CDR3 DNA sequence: TGTGCCAGCACCTCTCGGGGGGCGAGGGAAAAACTGTTTTTT. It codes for CASTSRGAREKLFF.

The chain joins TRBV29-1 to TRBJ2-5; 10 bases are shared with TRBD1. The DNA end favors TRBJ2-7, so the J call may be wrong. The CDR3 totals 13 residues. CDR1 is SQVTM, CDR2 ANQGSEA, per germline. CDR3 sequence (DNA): TGCAGCGTTACGACAGGGGGCTTGGACGAGCAGTACTTC. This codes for CSVTTGGLDEQYF.

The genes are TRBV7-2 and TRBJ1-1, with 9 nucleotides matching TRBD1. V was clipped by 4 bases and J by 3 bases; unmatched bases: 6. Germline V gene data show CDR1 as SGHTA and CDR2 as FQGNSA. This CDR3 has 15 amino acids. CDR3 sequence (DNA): TGTGCCAGCAGCTCATACAGGGGGCCGGACACTGAAGCTTTCTTT. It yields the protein CASSSYRGPDTEAFF. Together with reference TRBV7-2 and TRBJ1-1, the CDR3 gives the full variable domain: GAGVSQSPSNKVTEKGKDVELRCDPISGHTALYWYRQSLGQGLEFLIYFQGNSAPDKSGLPSDRFSAERTGGSVSTLTIQRTQQEDSAVYLCASSSYRGPDTEAFFGQGTRLTVV.

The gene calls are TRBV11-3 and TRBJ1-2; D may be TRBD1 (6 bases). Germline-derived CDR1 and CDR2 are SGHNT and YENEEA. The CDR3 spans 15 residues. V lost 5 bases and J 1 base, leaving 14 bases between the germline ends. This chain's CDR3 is CASSPRGGNNYGYTF. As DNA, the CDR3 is TGTGCCAGCAGCCCCAGGGGAGGGAATAACTATGGCTACACCTTC.

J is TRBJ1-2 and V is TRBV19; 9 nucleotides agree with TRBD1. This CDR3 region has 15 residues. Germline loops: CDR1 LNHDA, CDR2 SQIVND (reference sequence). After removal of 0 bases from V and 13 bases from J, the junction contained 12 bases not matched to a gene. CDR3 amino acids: CASSIEQGAQIPVTF. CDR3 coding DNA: TGTGCCAGTAGTATAGAACAGGGGGCTCAGATCCCTGTCACCTTC.

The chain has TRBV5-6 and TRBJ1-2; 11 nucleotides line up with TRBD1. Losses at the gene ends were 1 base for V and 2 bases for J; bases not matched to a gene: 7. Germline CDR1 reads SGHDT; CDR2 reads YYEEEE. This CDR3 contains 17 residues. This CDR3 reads CASSLYRTGGENYGYTF. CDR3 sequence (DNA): TGTGCCAGCAGCTTGTATCGGACAGGGGGCGAAAACTATGGCTACACCTTC.